The 13 T cell receptor beta chains below were found in one sample sequenced in a study of T-cell reconstitution after alpha-beta-depleted transplantation in children (dated by TCRdb to between 2015 and 2016). According to the study, the label for this sample's treatment or condition signals: allogeneic hematopoietic cell transplantation with graft depleted of TCRalphabeta T cells and CD19 B cells. Receptors were amplified or captured by PCR. Sequencing relied on an Illumina HiSeq 2500. TCR library preparation used molecular barcoding, with unique molecular identifiers applied to normalize quantification of the TCRbeta repertoire. The raw public data were reprocessed by TCRdb itself: fastp quality trimming at Q25, MiXCR clonotype calling, in-frame beta chains only. One record per CDR3 amino acid sequence lists the most common genes and DNA. The sample table contains 550,000 to 800,000 distinct CDR3 sequences; only one count was recorded for roughly 14% of them. Clones ranked in the top ten supply 0.79% of the sample.

The sequencing used PBMCs, collected before TCRalphabeta/CD19-depleted stem cell transplant. The receptors were sampled from a girl aged 2 to 10 with congenital amegakaryocytic thrombocytopenia, due to receive a stem cell transplant.

Many counts were recorded for this clonotype. J is TRBJ2-7 and V is TRBV6-1, with 8 bases identical to TRBD1. The CDR3 is 13 amino acids. Germline V gives CDR1 MNHNS, CDR2 SASEGT. V dropped 6 bases and J dropped 10; count of bases not matched to a gene: 11. The CDR3: CASREPGQVIQYF. CDR3 in DNA: TGTGCCAGCAGGGAACCGGGACAGGTGATCCAGTACTTC.

This clonotype has at least ten counts. This rearrangement joins TRBV5-1 to TRBJ2-3; D might be TRBD2 (5 bases). The CDR3 is 14 amino acids. Per germline, CDR1 SGHRS and CDR2 YFSETQ. Trimming removed 2 bases from V and 2 bases from J, with 9 bases in between. CDR3 in DNA: TGCGCCAGCAGCTTCGGGCGGGTCACAGATACGCAGTATTTT. It translates to CASSFGRVTDTQYF. The whole variable domain, remainder taken from reference TRBV5-1 and TRBJ2-3, is KAGVTQTPRYLIKTRGQQVTLSCSPISGHRSVSWYQQTPGQGLQFLFEYFSETQRNKGNFPGRFSGRQFSNSRSEMNVSTLELGDSALYLCASSFGRVTDTQYFGPGTRLTVL.

This clonotype has at least ten counts. The chain has TRBV20-1 and TRBJ2-7, with a possible D match to TRBD2 (6 bases). The CDR3 is made up of 15 amino acids. Trimming stripped 0 bases from V and 0 bases from J, with 12 bases between. Germline lookup yields CDR1 DFQATT and CDR2 SNEGSKA (reference sequence). The CDR3 sequence: CSARDWRESSYEQYF. CDR3 sequence (DNA): TGCAGTGCTAGAGATTGGAGGGAGAGCTCCTACGAGCAGTACTTC.

V gene TRBV5-1 combines with J gene TRBJ2-5; TRBD1 matches 7 bases. The CDR3 is made up of 15 amino acids. Trimming cost V 0 bases and J 0 bases; bases outside gene matches: 2. Germline V gives CDR1 SGHRS, CDR2 YFSETQ. The CDR3 nucleotides are TGCGCCAGCAGCTTGGGACAGGGTAACCAAGAGACCCAGTACTTC. Translation gives CASSLGQGNQETQYF.

Many counts were recorded for this clonotype. The chain combines TRBV5-1 with TRBJ2-3, with 8 bases matching TRBD2. The V gene end was trimmed by 4 bases and the J gene end by 3 bases; junction bases not matched to a gene: 7. Germline-derived CDR1 and CDR2 are SGHRS and YFSETQ. The CDR3 covers 15 residues. The CDR3, as DNA: TGCGCCAGCAGCACAAGCGGGAGCCTAACAGATACGCAGTATTTT. Translating gives CASSTSGSLTDTQYF.

This clonotype has more than one count but fewer than ten. The rearrangement joins TRBV7-9 to TRBJ1-1; no firm D call. The CDR3 runs 9 residues. V lost 5 bases, J lost 12 bases, and 7 bases lay in between. The germline CDR1 and CDR2 sequences are SEHNR and FQNEAQ (reference sequence). CDR3 nucleotide sequence: TGTGCCAGCAGCCCACACCCTTTCTTT. This translates into CASSPHPFF.

This clonotype was found a few times. This chain joins TRBV7-8 and TRBJ2-3; D might be TRBD1 (6 bases). The V and J ends lost 4 bases and 0 bases respectively, with 17 bases between them. Per germline, CDR1 SGHVS and CDR2 FQNEAQ. CDR3 size: 17 residues. The CDR3 DNA follows: TGTGCCAGCAGCTCGGCCCTCGGGACACCTAGCACAGATACGCAGTATTTT. Translation gives CASSSALGTPSTDTQYF.

About this clonotype itself: The junction shows a germline mismatch at one end, possibly a read error. The rearrangement joins TRBV11-2 to TRBJ2-7; D tentatively fits TRBD1 or TRBD2 (5 bases each). Germline V gene data show CDR1 as SGHAT and CDR2 as FQNNGV. This CDR3 spans 17 amino acids. Here the CDR3 reads CASSLEGRTSTPDEQYF. In DNA form, the CDR3 reads TGTGCCAGCAGCCTAGAGGGGAGAACCTCCACTCCCGACGAGCAGTACTTC.

This clonotype was detected ten times or more. J is TRBJ2-1 and V is TRBV6-1; D could derive from TRBD1 or TRBD2 (5 bases each). The germline V and J ends were trimmed by 6 bases and 0 bases, with 12 bases remaining between them. The CDR3 has 15 amino acids. Germline V gene sequence: CDR1 MNHNS, CDR2 SASEGT. CDR3 in DNA: TGTGCCAGCAGCGGGATAACAGGCTCCTACAATGAGCAGTTCTTC. It codes for CASSGITGSYNEQFF.

The chain recombines TRBV15 with TRBJ2-7; the D is unclear. The CDR3 is made up of 13 amino acids. V was shortened by 4 bases and J by 6 bases, with 13 bases between the two germline ends. From germline, CDR1 is LNHNV and CDR2 YYDKDF (reference sequence). CDR3 loop: CATSNGIPAEQYF. Written as DNA, the CDR3 is TGTGCCACCAGCAATGGCATCCCGGCCGAGCAGTACTTC.

Many counts were recorded for this clonotype. The chain couples TRBV29-1 to TRBJ2-3; D remains ambiguous. In germline, CDR1 is SQVTM, CDR2 ANQGSEA. The CDR3 loop spans 13 amino acids. Trimming cost V 3 bases and J 6 bases, with 13 bases left between them. In DNA, the CDR3 is TGCAGCGTTGATGGAGTACGGGTTGATACGCAGTATTTT. It translates to CSVDGVRVDTQYF.

V gene TRBV12-3 or TRBV12-4 combines with J gene TRBJ2-1, with 10 positions matching TRBD2. Losses at the gene ends were 11 bases for V and 5 bases for J; bases not matched to a gene: 24. The CDR3 runs to 19 residues. CDR3 nucleotide sequence: TGTGCCTTCCGGGGGCGCGGGACTAGCGAGCAAAAGGGCCACAATGAGCAGTTCTTC. It specifies CAFRGRGTSEQKGHNEQFF.

This clonotype was observed a few times. CDR3 in DNA: TGTGCCAGCACCACAACCCCTGCAGGGCTCTCCTACAATGAGCAGTTCTTC. Encoded protein: CASTTTPAGLSYNEQFF. The V and J genes are TRBV6-2 or TRBV6-3 and TRBJ2-1; the D gene is possibly TRBD1 (5 bases). Germline V gene data show CDR1 as MNHEY and CDR2 as SVGEGT. This CDR3 spans 17 amino acids. V lost 7 bases and J 0 bases, leaving 19 bases between the germline ends.